A single sample is the source of the 26 T cell receptor beta chains below, sequenced in a study of tumor-infiltrating lymphocytes in primary liver carcinoma. Each 20-30 mg portion of unsorted bulk tissue served as the source for co-extraction of RNA and DNA. A constant-region primer primed TCR beta cDNA synthesis from 400 to 550 ng of total RNA. Construction of TCR beta libraries relied on three successive nested multiplex PCR rounds employing slightly modified ARM-PCR. The first two PCR rounds, roughly 9 cycles each, used TRBV1-TRBV30 forward primers and a C-beta reverse primer. Each CDR3 protein gets one entry after TCRdb re-called the multiplex PCR reads with MiXCR. The profile shows more than 45,000 distinct CDR3 sequences, over 65% of them singletons. The sample taken for sequencing was liver tumor tissue from sampling region 3. Stated subset: tumor region T3, left-lateral pole. All receptors derive from a middle-aged man with primary liver carcinoma and hepatitis B virus infection.

This chain joins TRBV7-3 and TRBJ2-3; the match to TRBD2 covers 7 bases. Germline V gives CDR1 SGHTA, CDR2 FQGTGA. This CDR3 has 15 residues. The ends lost 5 bases at V and 0 bases at J; junction bases unmatched: 5. The CDR3 nucleotides are TGTGCCAGCAGCCCTAGTAGCGGGAGCACAGATACGCAGTATTTT. It is translated as CASSPSSGSTDTQYF.

Turning to this clonotype: Because the CDR3 is missing its conserved closing phenylalanine or tryptophan, this is likely a read error. The chain employs TRBV28 and TRBJ2-7, with 7 positions matching TRBD1. Germline V gives CDR1 MDHEN, CDR2 SYDVKM. V lost 6 bases and J lost 6; bases outside the gene matches: 14. CDR3 size: 15 residues. CDR3 protein: CASSPQRGQPCEQYI. CDR3 DNA sequence: TGTGCCAGCAGCCCACAAAGGGGGCAACCTTGCGAGCAGTACATC.

The table lists this clonotype with a few counts. A single base separates this from a much larger clone, so it may be a read error. The J gene is TRBJ1-3, the V gene TRBV6-1, with 9 bases that match TRBD1. The CDR3 extends over 16 amino acids. Germline V CDR1 and CDR2: MNHNS, SASEGT. The CDR3 spells CASTPSGTGTGSTIYF. In nucleotides, the CDR3 is TGTGCCAGCACCCCCTCCGGGACAGGGACTGGAAGCACCATATATTTT.

On this clonotype itself: The junction differs from germline at one of its ends, possibly a read error. The chain recombines TRBV11-2 with TRBJ2-7; D is uncertain. CDR3 length equals 15 residues. CDR1 and CDR2 from the germline V gene are SGHAT and FQNNGV. The CDR3 loop reads CASSLDRWQGYEQYF. CDR3 bases: TGTGCAAGCAGCTTAGATCGATGGCAAGGCTACGAGCAGTACTTC.

The table lists this clonotype with many counts. V is TRBV30 and J is TRBJ1-1, with D uncertain. Germline CDR1 reads GTSNPN; CDR2 reads SVGIG (reference sequence). Trimming took 3 bases from V and 1 from J, leaving 12 bases between them. CDR3 length: 14 residues. The CDR3 region is CAWSAGRGNTEAFF. The DNA for the CDR3 is TGTGCCTGGAGCGCAGGAAGAGGGAACACTGAAGCTTTCTTT. Complete variable domain (other parts from reference TRBV30 and TRBJ1-1): SQTIHQWPATLVQPVGSPLSLECTVEGTSNPNLYWYRQAAGRGLQLLFYSVGIGQISSEVPQNLSASRPQDRQFILSSKKLLLSDSGFYLCAWSAGRGNTEAFFGQGTRLTVV.

This clonotype was observed many times. The chain links TRBV29-1 to TRBJ2-2; D might be TRBD1 (5 bases). From germline, CDR1 is SQVTM and CDR2 ANQGSEA. The CDR3 extends over 13 amino acids. V was clipped by 1 base and J by 5 bases, with 8 bases between them. Here the CDR3 DNA reads TGCAGCGTTGAAGCCGACAGTACCGGGGAGCTGTTTTTT. Its translation is CSVEADSTGELFF.

This clonotype turned up a few times. A read error may produce the germline difference seen at one junction end. The rearrangement uses TRBV7-8 and TRBJ2-7, with 7 nucleotides matching TRBD1. This CDR3 has 14 amino acids. The V gene's germline CDR1 is SGHVS and CDR2 FQNEAQ. The DNA for the CDR3 is TGTGCCAACTCAACTTTGACAGGGTACTACGAGCAATACTTC. Translation gives CANSTLTGYYEQYF. The variable domain in full, with the rest retrieved from reference TRBV7-8 and TRBJ2-7, is GAGVSQSPRYKVAKRGQDVALRCDPISGHVSLFWYQQALGQGPEFLTYFQNEAQLDKSGLPSDRFFAERPEGSVSTLKIQRTQQEDSAVYLCANSTLTGYYEQYFGPGTRLTVT.

As concerns this clonotype: With a much larger clone just one base away, this may be a read error. The chain combines TRBV18 with TRBJ2-7; a weak D match, TRBD2 (5 bases). This CDR3 spans 14 amino acids. The V gene's germline CDR1 is KGHSH and CDR2 LQKENI. The CDR3 nucleotides read TGTGCCGGCTCACCGGGTGAGGGCTCCTACGAGCAGTACTTC. Translation gives CAGSPGEGSYEQYF.

The rearrangement uses TRBV25-1 and TRBJ2-5, with TRBD2 matching 16 bases. The CDR3 is made up of 20 amino acids. Germline loops: CDR1 MGHDK, CDR2 SYGVNS. Trimming cost V 2 bases and J 5 bases; bases outside gene matches: 14. CDR3 residues: CASSEPNKPGLAGGGETQYF. The CDR3 coding sequence is TGTGCCAGCAGTGAACCGAACAAACCGGGACTAGCGGGAGGGGGTGAGACCCAGTACTTC. The full variable domain, with the rest looked up from reference TRBV25-1 and TRBJ2-5, is EADIYQTPRYLVIGTGKKITLECSQTMGHDKMYWYQQDPGMELHLIHYSYGVNSTEKGDLSSESTVSRIRTEHFPLTLESARPSHTSQYLCASSEPNKPGLAGGGETQYFGPGTRLLVL.

Note on this clonotype: The conserved phenylalanine or tryptophan is not found at the CDR3 terminus, so this likely reflects a read error. The chain couples TRBV11-2 to TRBJ1-1; D is uncertain. Germline CDR1 and CDR2: SGHAT and FQNNGV. The CDR3 sequence is 16 residues long. The CDR3 DNA reads as TGTGTCGGTAGCTTCGATTTGGGCGGAAGAGTTGCTGAAGCTTTCTCT. It translates to CVGSFDLGGRVAEAFS.

Turning to this clonotype: This is likely a read error, given that the CDR3 carries no conserved phenylalanine or tryptophan at its end. CDR3 coding DNA: TGCGCCAGCAGCTTGGACAGGGCTGGGGCCAATGTCCTGACTCTC. Translated: CASSLDRAGANVLTL. This sequence joins TRBV11-2 and TRBJ2-6, with TRBD1 matching 8 bases. The CDR3 extends over 15 amino acids. From germline, CDR1 is SGHAT and CDR2 FQNNGV.

In the case of this clonotype: The junction departs from the called germline gene at one end, perhaps through a read error. J is TRBJ2-5 and V is TRBV5-5, with D perhaps assigned TRBD1 or TRBD2 (5 bases each). Germline V gives CDR1 SGHKS, CDR2 YYEKEE (reference sequence). The CDR3 is made up of 17 amino acids. The CDR3 DNA sequence: TGTGCCAACAGCTTGGGGCTAGCAAGAGGGTACCAAGAGATCAAGTACTTC. Protein: CANSLGLARGYQEIKYF.

Comments on this clonotype: One junction end does not reproduce the germline sequence, and a read error may be involved. V gene TRBV10-1 combines with J gene TRBJ1-3; possible D gene TRBD1, 6 bases. Per the germline V gene, CDR1 is WNHNN and CDR2 is SYGVQD (reference sequence). There are 16 residues in the CDR3. CDR3 amino acids: CVSSESSQGAGNIIYF. The CDR3 DNA reads as TGCGTCAGCAGTGAGAGCTCACAGGGAGCTGGAAACATCATATATTTT.

This chain uses TRBV11-2 with TRBJ2-7; TRBD1 agrees at 11 bases. Germline V lookup: CDR1 SGHAT, CDR2 FQNNGV. The CDR3 has 17 amino acids. The V segment lost 3 bases and the J segment 5 bases; nucleotides outside the gene matches: 12. The CDR3 DNA reads TGTGCCAGCAGCTTCCGGACAGGGGGCGCTATCAGACACGAGCAGTACTTC. Translating gives CASSFRTGGAIRHEQYF.

CDR3: CASSIGRFPKPQHF. The CDR3 DNA sequence: TGTGCCAGCAGCATCGGACGGTTTCCCAAGCCCCAGCATTTT. V usage is TRBV11-2 and J usage is TRBJ1-5, with no clear D. The CDR3 contains 14 residues. Germline CDR1 is SGHAT and CDR2 is FQNNGV. Trimming took 5 bases from V and 8 from J, leaving 16 bases between them.

The V and J genes are TRBV7-9 and TRBJ1-6, with D possibly TRBD1 on 6 matching bases. Germline lookup yields CDR1 SEHNR and CDR2 FQNEAQ (reference sequence). V was shortened by 2 bases and J by 14 bases, with 19 bases between the two germline ends. CDR3 size: 15 residues. In nucleotides, the CDR3 is TGTGCCAGCAGCTTAACCACAGGGTTTCGATCATCCCTCCACTTT. Protein product: CASSLTTGFRSSLHF.

A word on this clonotype: A much more abundant neighbour one base away suggests this may be a read error. The J gene is TRBJ2-2, the V gene TRBV6-5; tentative D call: TRBD2 (5 bases). This CDR3 has 16 amino acids. CDR1 is MNHEY and CDR2 is SVGAGI in the germline V gene. This CDR3 is CASGYSDCTGTGELFF. The CDR3 DNA reads as TGTGCCAGCGGTTACTCGGACTGCACGGGGACCGGGGAGCTGTTTTTT.

This clonotype occurred once. The junction departs from the called germline gene at one end, perhaps through a read error. This chain uses TRBV10-1 with TRBJ2-7, with D perhaps given as TRBD1 or TRBD2 (5 bases each). The germline V gene has CDR1 WNHNN and CDR2 SYGVQD (reference sequence). The CDR3 totals 14 residues. CDR3 region: CASSGGIGDYEQYF. Here the CDR3 DNA reads TGCGCAAGCAGTGGGGGTATCGGAGACTACGAGCAGTACTTC.

As concerns this clonotype: The junction and the germline gene differ at one end; a read error may be behind it. The J gene is TRBJ2-5, the V gene TRBV10-3; D remains ambiguous. Germline-derived CDR1 and CDR2 are ENHRY and SYGVKD. The CDR3 length is 12 residues. DNA of the CDR3: TGTGCCATCAGTGACCGGGTGGAGACCCAGTATTTC. This codes for CAISDRVETQYF.

This chain uses TRBV7-9 with TRBJ1-3; a possible D gene is TRBD1 (5 bases). The CDR3 length is 15 residues. V was shortened by 6 bases and J by 2 bases, with 14 bases between the two germline ends. Germline V gene data show CDR1 as SEHNR and CDR2 as FQNEAQ (reference sequence). The CDR3 loop reads CASSPTGGPGNTIYF. The CDR3 nucleotides read TGTGCCAGCAGTCCTACAGGTGGCCCTGGAAACACCATATATTTT.

This chain connects TRBV10-2 to TRBJ2-7; maybe TRBD2 (5 bases). Germline V gives CDR1 WSHSY, CDR2 SAAADI. This CDR3 region has 11 residues. The V end lost 9 bases, the J end lost 7 bases, and 13 bases lay between the germline ends. Here the CDR3 DNA reads TGCGCCAGGCGGACTTACTATGAGCAGTACTTC. This gives the protein CARRTYYEQYF.

The rearrangement joins TRBV29-1 to TRBJ2-7; 7 bases fit TRBD1. The ends lost 3 bases at V and 7 bases at J; junction bases unmatched: 15. Germline-derived CDR1 and CDR2 are SQVTM and ANQGSEA. The CDR3 extends over 15 amino acids. CDR3 sequence: CSVEGQGVIQKEQYV. The CDR3 region has the DNA TGCAGCGTTGAGGGGCAGGGGGTTATCCAGAAGGAGCAGTACGTC.

Regarding this clonotype: This may be a read error, as it is one base from a much larger clone. The V and J genes are TRBV30 and TRBJ1-1; the D gene is possibly TRBD1 (5 bases). From germline, CDR1 is GTSNPN and CDR2 SVGIG (reference sequence). This CDR3 is 16 amino acids long. V shed 0 bases and J shed 7 bases, with 21 bases lying between them. CDR3 in DNA: TGTGCCTGGAGTGTACTAATCCTAAAAAGGGGCGATGAAGCTTTCTTT. It is translated as CAWSVLILKRGDEAFF.

The chain recombines TRBV12-3 or TRBV12-4 with TRBJ2-5, with a tentative D call TRBD2 (5 bases). The length of the CDR3 is 14 residues. The CDR3 loop is CVGSAGLPPETQYF. As DNA, the CDR3 is TGTGTCGGCAGTGCGGGCCTCCCCCCAGAGACCCAGTACTTC.

Regarding this clonotype: The missing conserved phenylalanine or tryptophan at the end of this CDR3 makes a read error likely. V is TRBV29-1 and J is TRBJ1-1; TRBD1 aligns across 8 bases. CDR3 length: 13 residues. Germline trimming cut 4 bases from V and 1 base from J; bases unmatched to any gene: 2. Germline V lookup: CDR1 SQVTM, CDR2 ANQGSEA. This CDR3 is CSVVRGPNTEAFV. DNA of the CDR3: TGCAGCGTTGTCAGGGGGCCGAACACTGAAGCTTTCGTT.

This clonotype occurred once. Compared with germline, one end of the junction differs, possibly owing to a read error. The rearrangement joins TRBV11-2 to TRBJ2-1, with 8 bases aligning to TRBD2. CDR1 is SGHAT and CDR2 is FQNNGV in the germline V gene. The CDR3 spans 16 residues. The CDR3 nucleotides read TGTGCCAGCAGCTTGGATATTGGACTAGCCATAGGTGAGCAGTTTTTC. Its protein product is CASSLDIGLAIGEQFF.